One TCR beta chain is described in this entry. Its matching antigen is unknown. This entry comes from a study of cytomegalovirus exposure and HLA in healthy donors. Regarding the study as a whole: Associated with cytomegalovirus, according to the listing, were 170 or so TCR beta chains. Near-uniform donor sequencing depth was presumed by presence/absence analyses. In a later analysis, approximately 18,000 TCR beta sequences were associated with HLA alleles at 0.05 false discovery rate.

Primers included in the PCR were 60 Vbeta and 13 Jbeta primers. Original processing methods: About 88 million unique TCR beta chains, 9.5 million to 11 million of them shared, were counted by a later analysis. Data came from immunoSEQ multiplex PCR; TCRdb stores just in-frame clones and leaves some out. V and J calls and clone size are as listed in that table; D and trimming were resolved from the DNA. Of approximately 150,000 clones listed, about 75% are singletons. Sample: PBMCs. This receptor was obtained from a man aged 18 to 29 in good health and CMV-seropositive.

CDR3 DNA sequence: TGTGCCAGCAGCTTTCCCAACACAGGGGGTCCCGTGGAGACCCAGTACTTC. Encoded protein: CASSFPNTGGPVETQYF. The genes are TRBV7-9 and TRBJ2-5; 8 positions match TRBD1. Trimming cost V 3 bases and J 5 bases; bases outside gene matches: 14. Germline lookup yields CDR1 SEHNR and CDR2 FQNEAQ (reference sequence). The CDR3 extends over 17 amino acids.